A selection of T cell receptor beta chains follows, all from one sample in a study of T-cell reconstitution after alpha-beta-depleted transplantation in children. MiXCR was run by TCRdb on the PCR reads, yielding one entry per CDR3 protein. The table records a few hundred thousand distinct CDR3 sequences, around a tenth of them present only once. Sequencing used PBMCs from the stem cell graft donor, obtained from the stem cell graft. The source is a human donor who donated a stem cell graft to a child with acute lymphoblastic leukemia. The CDR3 runs from the conserved cysteine through the conserved F or W. D genes are given only for firm matches. Expanded clones get a size class; other rows say once, few or many, or leave the size out.

.,TRBJ2-7,TRBV20-1,.,TGCAGTGCTAGAGTCTTCGGCGGCGGCCCCCACGAGCAGTACTTC,CSARVFGGGPHEQYF
once,TRBJ2-7,TRBV7-2,.,TGTGCCAGCAGCTTATCCGCGGGGTCCTTCTCTGGCGAGCAGTACTTC,CASSLSAGSFSGEQYF
.,TRBJ2-3,TRBV28,.,TGTGCCATCAGTTTATACGGGAGCGGGGATACGCAGTATTTT,CAISLYGSGDTQYF
.,TRBJ2-6,TRBV11-2,.,TGTGCCAGCAGCTTAGATTTCGGGCCACCCGGCTCTGGGGCCAACGTCCTGACTTTC,CASSLDFGPPGSGANVLTF
few,TRBJ2-1,TRBV12-3/TRBV12-4,.,TGTGCCAGCAGCCGACAGGCTTACAATGAGCAGTTCTTC,CASSRQAYNEQFF
many,TRBJ1-5,TRBV25-1,.,TGTGCCAGCAGTGACGTGGGCAATCAGCCCCAGCATTTT,CASSDVGNQPQHF
few,TRBJ2-3,TRBV6-5,.,TGTGCCAGCAGTTACGAGGGTGAGATTGATACGCAGTATTTT,CASSYEGEIDTQYF
few,TRBJ1-2,TRBV20-1,.,.,CSARDWGAGTGYF
many,TRBJ2-7,TRBV29-1,.,TGCAGCGTTAGGCTTTTAGACTCCTACGAGCAGTACTTC,CSVRLLDSYEQYF
.,TRBJ2-1,TRBV7-4,TRBD2,TGTGCCAGCAGCTTAGTAGTGTCGGTAGCGGGGTACAATGAGCAGTTCTTC,CASSLVVSVAGYNEQFF
few,TRBJ1-2,TRBV29-1,.,TGCAGCGTTGGTCGGGGGACCCCTAACTATGGCTACACCTTC,CSVGRGTPNYGYTF
.,TRBJ1-5,TRBV12-3/TRBV12-4,TRBD1,TGTGCCAGCAGGATAGGACGGGGGGGACAGTATAGCAATCAGCCCCAGCATTTT,CASRIGRGGQYSNQPQHF
few,TRBJ1-3,TRBV9,TRBD1,TGTGCCAGCAGCGTACGACAGGGATCTGGAAACACCATATATTTT,CASSVRQGSGNTIYF
few,TRBJ2-7,TRBV12-3/TRBV12-4,TRBD2,TGTGCCAGCAGTCCGGGACTAGCCGGCGAGCAGTACTTC,CASSPGLAGEQYF
.,TRBJ2-7,TRBV27,TRBD2,TGTGCCAGCAGTCCCACGCGGCATATAGCGGGAGGAGCCTACGAGCAGTACTTC,CASSPTRHIAGGAYEQYF
.,TRBJ1-3,TRBV5-1,TRBD1,TGCGCCACCAGCTATTTTGTCCAGGGGGCCCCTGGAAACACCATATATTTT,CATSYFVQGAPGNTIYF
few,TRBJ2-6,TRBV7-2,TRBD1,TGTGCCAGCGGGGACAGGGTCCCCTCTGGGGCCAACGTCCTGACTTTC,CASGDRVPSGANVLTF
.,TRBJ1-1,TRBV7-6,TRBD1,TGTGCCAGCAGCTTAGTTGGGCAGGGGGCAGGGACTGAAGCTTTCTTT,CASSLVGQGAGTEAFF
few,TRBJ2-3,TRBV12-3/TRBV12-4,TRBD2,TGTGCCAGCAGTAGATCGGGACTAGCGGGATTAGTTGGGGCAGATACGCAGTATTTT,CASSRSGLAGLVGADTQYF
few,TRBJ1-2,TRBV28,TRBD1,TGTGCCAGCAGCTCTTTAGGAGGCCGCGGACAGGGGACCCCCTATGGCTACACCTTC,CASSSLGGRGQGTPYGYTF
many,TRBJ2-1,TRBV6-5,.,TGTGCCAGCAGTTACTCCGTAAGCTCCTACAATGAGCAGTTCTTC,CASSYSVSSYNEQFF
.,TRBJ2-1,TRBV12-3/TRBV12-4,.,TGTGCCAGCAGTCCCTGGACGGCGGGGAATGAGCAGTTCTTC,CASSPWTAGNEQFF
.,TRBJ2-2,TRBV3-1,TRBD2,TGTGCCAGCAGCCAAGATTCCAGCGGGAGCTTAGGCACCGGGGAGCTGTTTTTT,CASSQDSSGSLGTGELFF
.,TRBJ2-2,TRBV6-2/TRBV6-3,.,TGTGCCAGCAGTCGGGACGGACTAAACACCGGGGAGCTGTTTTTT,CASSRDGLNTGELFF
few,TRBJ2-1,TRBV3-1,.,TGTGCCAGCAGCCAAAGGGCCCTCCCCTACTACAATGAGCAGTTCTTC,CASSQRALPYYNEQFF
few,TRBJ2-2,TRBV18,TRBD2,TGTGCCAGCTCACCACCGAAGGCTAGCGGGAACACCGGGGAGCTGTTTTTT,CASSPPKASGNTGELFF
.,TRBJ2-7,TRBV9,TRBD2,TGTGCCAGCACTCTGCGGGGGTGGTCGGGAGTCTACGAGCAGTACTTC,CASTLRGWSGVYEQYF
.,TRBJ2-7,TRBV7-8,TRBD2,TGTGCCAGCAGCTTAACCCTAGCGGGAGGTCTCTGGTACGAGCAGTACTTC,CASSLTLAGGLWYEQYF
few,TRBJ1-4,TRBV6-1,.,TGTGCCAGCAGCCTGGGCCTGGGACGATTCGGGGAAAAACTGTTTTTT,CASSLGLGRFGEKLFF
.,TRBJ2-3,TRBV5-1,.,TGCGCCAGCAACGGGGACGGGGACCTCACAGATACGCAGTATTTT,CASNGDGDLTDTQYF
many,TRBJ1-2,TRBV4-2,TRBD1,TGTGCCAGCAGCCAAGAAAGAGGGGGCGCCTTTAATGGCTACACCTTC,CASSQERGGAFNGYTF
few,TRBJ2-1,TRBV20-1,TRBD1,TGCAGTGCTTCCCGGGACAGTCTCTACAATGAGCAGTTCTTC,CSASRDSLYNEQFF
few,TRBJ1-1,TRBV5-1,.,TGCGCCAGCAGCGGGAAGGGGATGAACACTGAAGCTTTCTTT,CASSGKGMNTEAFF
.,TRBJ2-1,TRBV4-3,.,TGCGCCAGCAGCTGGGACTCCCAGGCCGAGCAGTTCTTC,CASSWDSQAEQFF
many,TRBJ1-4,TRBV12-3/TRBV12-4,.,TGTGCCAGCAGTCCGGGGGCCTATGAAAAACTGTTTTTT,CASSPGAYEKLFF
.,TRBJ2-1,TRBV14,.,TGTGCCAGCAGCCCCAGCCCGGAGAATGAGCAGTTCTTC,CASSPSPENEQFF
few,TRBJ1-2,TRBV29-1,.,TGCAGCGTTGTAGGACGAGAACCACTTGGCTACACCTTC,CSVVGREPLGYTF
few,TRBJ2-3,TRBV12-3/TRBV12-4,.,TGTGCCAGCAGCCAAGAGGGTCTAAGGACAGATACGCAGTATTTT,CASSQEGLRTDTQYF
few,TRBJ2-1,TRBV4-1,.,TGCGCCAGCAGCCAGCTGCCAGGGTGGGACAATGAGCAGTTCTTC,CASSQLPGWDNEQFF